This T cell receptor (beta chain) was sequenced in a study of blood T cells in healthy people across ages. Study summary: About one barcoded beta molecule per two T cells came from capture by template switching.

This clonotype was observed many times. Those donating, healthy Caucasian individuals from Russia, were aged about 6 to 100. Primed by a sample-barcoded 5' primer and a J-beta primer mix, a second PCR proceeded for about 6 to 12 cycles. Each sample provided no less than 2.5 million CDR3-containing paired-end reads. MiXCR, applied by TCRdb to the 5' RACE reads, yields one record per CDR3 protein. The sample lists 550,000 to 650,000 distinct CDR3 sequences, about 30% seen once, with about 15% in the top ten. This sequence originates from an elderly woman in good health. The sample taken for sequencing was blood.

The CDR3 DNA reads TGTGCCAGCAGCTCTGGACTAGCGGGGGGATCTGGGGCCAACGTCCTGACTTTC. Protein product: CASSSGLAGGSGANVLTF. The chain is built from TRBV7-6 and TRBJ2-6; 14 nucleotides agree with TRBD2. The CDR3 consists of 18 residues. The trim removed 4 bases at V and 1 base at J, leaving 3 bases unmatched. CDR1 and CDR2 (germline): SGHVS, FNYEAQ.